This T cell receptor (beta chain) stems from a study of vaccination and CD4 T cells after COVID-19. On the study more broadly: From HCoV-229E, HCoV-OC43, HCoV-NL63 and SARS-CoV-2, overlapping spike peptides were used to stimulate the cells.

The Oncomine TCR Beta short-read assay was what sequenced the DNA obtained from cultured CD4+ T cells. TCRdb re-called the PCR reads through MiXCR, storing one row per CDR3 protein. This sample yields 11,000 to 15,000 distinct CDR3 sequences, of which about three fifths are seen a single time; over 11% belongs to the top ten. Treatment reported: roughly ten-day PBMC culture with coronavirus spike peptide pools or control peptides (ViraFEST assay). Study-wide results and limits: It was found that, in convalescent patients, 304 of 307 vaccine-specific clones were spike mono-reactive.

CDR3 length: 15 residues. CDR1 and CDR2 from the germline V gene are ENHRY and SYGVKD. The trim removed 2 bases at V and 7 bases at J, leaving 6 bases unmatched. A note on this clonotype: Its specificity is unknown.

Sequencing was performed on CD4+ T cells from blood, cultured in vitro. The V gene is TRBV10-3, the J gene TRBJ2-2; 8 bases line up with TRBD1. The source of this sequence is a human donor who had recovered from COVID-19. The CDR3, as DNA: TGTGCCATCAGTGAGCTACAGGGGGTTGGCGGGGAGCTGTTTTTT. This sequence encodes CAISELQGVGGELFF.